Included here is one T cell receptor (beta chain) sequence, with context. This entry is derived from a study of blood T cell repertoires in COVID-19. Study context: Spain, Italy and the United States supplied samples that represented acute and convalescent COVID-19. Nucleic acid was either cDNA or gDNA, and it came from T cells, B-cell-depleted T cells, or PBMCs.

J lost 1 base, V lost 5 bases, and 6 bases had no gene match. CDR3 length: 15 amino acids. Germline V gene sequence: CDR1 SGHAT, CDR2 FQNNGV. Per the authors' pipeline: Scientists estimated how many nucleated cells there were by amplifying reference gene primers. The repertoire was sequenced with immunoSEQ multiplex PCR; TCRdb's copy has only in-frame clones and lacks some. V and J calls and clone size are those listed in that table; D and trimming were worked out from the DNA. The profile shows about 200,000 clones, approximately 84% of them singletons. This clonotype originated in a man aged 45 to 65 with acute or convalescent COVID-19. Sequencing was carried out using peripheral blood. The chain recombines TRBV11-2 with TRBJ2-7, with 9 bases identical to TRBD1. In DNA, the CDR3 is TGTGCCAGCAGCCAAGAGGGACAGGGTTCCTACGAGCAGTACTTC. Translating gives CASSQEGQGSYEQYF.